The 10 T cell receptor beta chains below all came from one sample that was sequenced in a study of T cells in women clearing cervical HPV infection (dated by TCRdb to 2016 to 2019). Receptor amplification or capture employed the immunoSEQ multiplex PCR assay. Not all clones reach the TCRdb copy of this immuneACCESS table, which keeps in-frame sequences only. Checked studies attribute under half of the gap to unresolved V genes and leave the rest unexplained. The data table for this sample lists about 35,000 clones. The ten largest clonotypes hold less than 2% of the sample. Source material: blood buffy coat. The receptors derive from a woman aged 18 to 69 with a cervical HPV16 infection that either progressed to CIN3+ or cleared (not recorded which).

The DNA read from the CDR3 is TGTGCCAGCTCACCACCCGTCCGGGGTCCAGCGGGCGGT. It codes for CASSPPVRGPAGG. The entire CDR3 protein is CASSPPVRGPAGGQYF. The V gene is TRBV18, the J gene TRBJ2-4; a weak D match, TRBD2 (6 bases). The CDR3 extends 3 residues past the end of the read, so its final part is completed from the germline J gene. Germline loops: CDR1 KGHSH, CDR2 LQKENI. The CDR3 is 16 amino acids.

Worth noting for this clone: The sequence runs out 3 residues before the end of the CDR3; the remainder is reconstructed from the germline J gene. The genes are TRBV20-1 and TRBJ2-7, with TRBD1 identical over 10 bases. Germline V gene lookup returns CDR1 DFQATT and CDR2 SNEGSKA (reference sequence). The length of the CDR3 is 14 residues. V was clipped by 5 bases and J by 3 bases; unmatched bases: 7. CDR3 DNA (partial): TGCAGTGCTTCGGACAGGGGGTTAGGCTACGAG. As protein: CSASDRGLGYE. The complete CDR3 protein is CSASDRGLGYEQYF.

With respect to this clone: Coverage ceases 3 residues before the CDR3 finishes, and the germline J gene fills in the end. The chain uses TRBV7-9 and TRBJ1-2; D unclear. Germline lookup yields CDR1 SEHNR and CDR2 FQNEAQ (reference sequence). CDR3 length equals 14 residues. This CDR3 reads CASSPLAVTDTYTF. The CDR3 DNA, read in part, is TGTGCCAGCAGCCCTCTAGCGGTCACAGATACC.

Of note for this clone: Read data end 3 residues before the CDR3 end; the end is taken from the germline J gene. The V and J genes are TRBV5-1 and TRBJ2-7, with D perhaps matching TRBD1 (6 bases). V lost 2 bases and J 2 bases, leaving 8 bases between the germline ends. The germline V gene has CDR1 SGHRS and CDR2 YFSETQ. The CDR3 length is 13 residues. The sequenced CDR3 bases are TGCGCCAGCAGCTTCGAGGGGGCCTACGAG. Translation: CASSFEGAYE. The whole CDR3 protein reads CASSFEGAYEQYF. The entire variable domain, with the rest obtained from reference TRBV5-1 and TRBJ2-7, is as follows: KAGVTQTPRYLIKTRGQQVTLSCSPISGHRSVSWYQQTPGQGLQFLFEYFSETQRNKGNFPGRFSGRQFSNSRSEMNVSTLELGDSALYLCASSFEGAYEQYFGPGTRLTVT.

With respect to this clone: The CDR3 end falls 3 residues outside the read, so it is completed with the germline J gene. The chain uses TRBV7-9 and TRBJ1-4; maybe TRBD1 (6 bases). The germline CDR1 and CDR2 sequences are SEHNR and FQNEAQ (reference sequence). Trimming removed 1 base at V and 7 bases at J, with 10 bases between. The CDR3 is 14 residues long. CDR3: CASSLGGGGEKLFF. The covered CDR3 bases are TGTGCCAGCAGCTTAGGAGGGGGTGGTGAAAAA. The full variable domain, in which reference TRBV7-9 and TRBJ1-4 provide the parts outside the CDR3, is DTGVSQNPRHKITKRGQNVTFRCDPISEHNRLYWYRQTLGQGPEFLTYFQNEAQLEKSRLLSDRFSAERPKGSFSTLEIQRTEQGDSAMYLCASSLGGGGEKLFFGSGTQLSVL.

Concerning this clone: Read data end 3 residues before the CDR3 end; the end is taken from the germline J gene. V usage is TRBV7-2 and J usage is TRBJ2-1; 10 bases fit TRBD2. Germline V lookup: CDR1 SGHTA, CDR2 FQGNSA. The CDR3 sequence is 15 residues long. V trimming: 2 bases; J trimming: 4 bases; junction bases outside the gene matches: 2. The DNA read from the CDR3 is TGTGCCAGCAGCTTATCACTAGCGGGATACAATGAG. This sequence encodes CASSLSLAGYNE. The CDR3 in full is CASSLSLAGYNEQFF.

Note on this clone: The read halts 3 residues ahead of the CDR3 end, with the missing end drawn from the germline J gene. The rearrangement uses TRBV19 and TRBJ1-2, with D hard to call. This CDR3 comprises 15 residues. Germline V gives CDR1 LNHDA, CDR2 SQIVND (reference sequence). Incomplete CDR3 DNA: TGTGCCAGTATCGCGGCGGGAGGGTTGTACAATGAC. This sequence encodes CASIAAGGLYND. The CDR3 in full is CASIAAGGLYNDYTF.

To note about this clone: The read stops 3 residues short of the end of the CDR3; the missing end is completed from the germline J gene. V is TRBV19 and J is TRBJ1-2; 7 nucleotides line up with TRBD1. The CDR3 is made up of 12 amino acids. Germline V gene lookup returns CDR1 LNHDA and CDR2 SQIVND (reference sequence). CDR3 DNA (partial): TGTGCCAGTAGTAAGACAGGGAACGAC. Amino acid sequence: CASSKTGND. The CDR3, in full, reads CASSKTGNDYTF.

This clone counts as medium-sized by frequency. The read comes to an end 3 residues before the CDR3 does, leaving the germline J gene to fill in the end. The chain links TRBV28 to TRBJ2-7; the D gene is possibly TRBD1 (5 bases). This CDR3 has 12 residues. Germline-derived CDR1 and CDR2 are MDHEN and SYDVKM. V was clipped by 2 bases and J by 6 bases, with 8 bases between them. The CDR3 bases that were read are TGTGCCAGCAGTTTACAGGGAACCGAG. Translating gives CASSLQGTE. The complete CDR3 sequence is CASSLQGTEQYF.

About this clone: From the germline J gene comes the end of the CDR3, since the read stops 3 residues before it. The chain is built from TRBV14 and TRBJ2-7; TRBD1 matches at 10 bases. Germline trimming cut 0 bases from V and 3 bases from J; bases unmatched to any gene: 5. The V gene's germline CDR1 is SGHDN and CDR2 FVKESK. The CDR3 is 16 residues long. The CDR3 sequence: CASSQEGTGAGYEQYF. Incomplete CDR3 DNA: TGTGCCAGCAGCCAAGAAGGGACAGGGGCGGGCTACGAG.